Sample share makes the clone carrying this TCR beta chain large (0.1 to 1%). Antigen: not known. Other DNA sequences of this sample code for an identical CDR3. The entry originates in a study of somatic mutations in cytotoxic T cells in rheumatoid arthritis. Looking at the study overall: Blood (approximately 30 ml EDTA) from each patient was taken right after diagnosis, before any treatment. Study-level findings and limits: No age-related increase in CD8+ clonality was seen in healthy controls, but one was seen in rheumatoid arthritis patients.

Clones were sequenced by immunoSEQ multiplex PCR, and TCRdb holds only the in-frame ones, with some missing. The data show some 15,000 clones, nearly 80% seen once. This CDR3 contains 15 residues. With 4 bases removed from V and 0 bases from J, the gap between germline ends came to 11 bases. From germline, CDR1 is SGDLS and CDR2 YYNGEE. The sequenced sample consisted of CD8+ T cells sorted from blood. This sequence was found in an adult with rheumatoid arthritis. The rearrangement uses TRBV9 and TRBJ2-1; the D gene is possibly TRBD1 (6 bases). The CDR3 region has the DNA TGTGCCAGCAGCCCTCAGGGGAACTCCTACAATGAGCAGTTCTTC. Translating gives CASSPQGNSYNEQFF.